The TCR beta chain under discussion was sequenced for a study of early T cells in non-severe SARS-CoV-2 infection (dated by TCRdb to about 2021). With respect to the entire study: Bulk RNA from unsorted whole blood was used for TCR sequencing, so alpha and beta chains could not be paired. General conclusions and limits of the study: VDJdb matching was skewed toward anti-spike CD8 responses and likely underestimated virus-specific expansions, missing private and CD4 specificities.

The library relied on 5' RACE. TCRdb shows the sequencer as NextSeq 500. Unique molecular identifiers were attached to individual cDNA molecules in the TCR library protocol so that sequencing error and PCR bias could be corrected. Sequencing covered both TCR alpha and beta chains, and within each sample the abundances of alpha and beta sequences were tightly co-correlated. From the authors' description of their analysis: Decombinator V4 was used to perform V gene, J gene and CDR3 annotation of TCR sequences. TCRs were defined as expanded if a significant change between any two time points was detected under a Poisson model with p below 0.0001. TCR abundances were normalised to the total number of TCRs sequenced per sample and expressed as counts per million. MAIT TCRs were defined by TRAV1-2 paired with TRAJ12, TRAJ20 or TRAJ33, and iNKT TCRs by TRAV10 paired with TRAJ18. VDJdb, accessed 1 November 2021, was searched for CMV, EBV and SARS-CoV-2 annotated TCRs, excluding TCRs annotated for multiple antigens. TCRdb's own reprocessing of the public reads used fastp at Q25 and MiXCR and kept productive beta chains. All rows with the same CDR3 protein become a single entry with the most common DNA and genes. TCRdb assigned the V and J calls; the authors' analysis was not used. The sample data list about 99,000 distinct CDR3 sequences, and 15% to 20% of these were observed just once. The top ten constitute roughly 1.3% of the sample.

From its cysteine to its phenylalanine, the CDR3 spans 14 amino acids. Of all the DNA, just the CDR3 is kept, 42 bases in frame from base 1. Taken from the germline V gene, the CDR1 and CDR2 loops are MDHEN and SYDVKM. V loses 3 bases, J loses 5 bases, and the germline ends lie 14 bases apart. Set within a cohort of healthcare workers in London, UK, this nested case-control study involved weekly PCR testing of nasopharyngeal swabs along with blood sampling. Healthcare workers were recruited during the week of the UK lockdown, between 23 and 31 March 2020, and followed weekly for up to 16 weeks. As concerns this clonotype: It lacks a known antigen. Base qualities were left out, and no much larger clone turns up one base away.

Sequencing was carried out using whole blood. This TCR came from an adult who was a healthcare worker with PCR-confirmed SARS-CoV-2 infection or an uninfected control (not recorded which). This receptor chain uses TRBV28 and TRBJ2-7; the D call is possibly TRBD1 or TRBD2, each sharing 6 bases. The CDR3 amino acid sequence is: CASSFRGGGNEQYF. At the DNA level, the sequence is TGTGCCAGCAGTTTCAGAGGAGGGGGGAACGAGCAGTACTTC.